The text below deals with one TCR beta chain. Germline V gives CDR1 SGHTA, CDR2 FQGTGA. This CDR3 contains 13 residues. The ends lost 10 bases at V and 5 bases at J; junction bases unmatched: 8. These data originate in a study of blood T cell repertoires in COVID-19. Background on the study: There were acute and convalescent COVID-19 samples, and they came from the United States, Italy and Spain. Sources were T cells, B-cell-depleted T cells, or PBMCs; the material itself was cDNA or gDNA.

Authors' methods: Reference gene primers were amplified, and this amplification served to estimate nucleated cell counts. Data came from immunoSEQ multiplex PCR; TCRdb stores just in-frame clones and leaves some out. V, J and clone size are taken as reported in that table, and D and trimming were inferred from the DNA itself. The sample has some 300,000 clones; around nine tenths are singletons. The receptor was derived from a man in his 70s with acute or convalescent COVID-19. V gene TRBV7-3 combines with J gene TRBJ2-1, with 7 positions matching TRBD2. The specimen was peripheral blood. The CDR3 bases are TGTGCCACCGCCCGGGGGAGGGACAATGAGCAGTTCTTC. Protein: CATARGRDNEQFF.